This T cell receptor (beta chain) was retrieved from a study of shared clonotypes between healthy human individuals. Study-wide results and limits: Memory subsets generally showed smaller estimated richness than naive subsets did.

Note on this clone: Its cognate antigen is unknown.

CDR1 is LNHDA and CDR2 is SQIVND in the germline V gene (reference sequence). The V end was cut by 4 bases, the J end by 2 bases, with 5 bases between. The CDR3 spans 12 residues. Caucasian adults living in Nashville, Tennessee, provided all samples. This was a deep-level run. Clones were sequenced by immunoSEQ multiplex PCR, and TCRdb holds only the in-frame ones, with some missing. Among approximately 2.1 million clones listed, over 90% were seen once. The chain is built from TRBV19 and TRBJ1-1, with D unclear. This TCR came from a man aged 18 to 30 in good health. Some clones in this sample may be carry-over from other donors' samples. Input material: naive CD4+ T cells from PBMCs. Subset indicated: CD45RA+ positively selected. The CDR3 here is CASSKDNTEAFF. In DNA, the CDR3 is TGTGCCAGTAGTAAGGATAACACTGAAGCTTTCTTT.